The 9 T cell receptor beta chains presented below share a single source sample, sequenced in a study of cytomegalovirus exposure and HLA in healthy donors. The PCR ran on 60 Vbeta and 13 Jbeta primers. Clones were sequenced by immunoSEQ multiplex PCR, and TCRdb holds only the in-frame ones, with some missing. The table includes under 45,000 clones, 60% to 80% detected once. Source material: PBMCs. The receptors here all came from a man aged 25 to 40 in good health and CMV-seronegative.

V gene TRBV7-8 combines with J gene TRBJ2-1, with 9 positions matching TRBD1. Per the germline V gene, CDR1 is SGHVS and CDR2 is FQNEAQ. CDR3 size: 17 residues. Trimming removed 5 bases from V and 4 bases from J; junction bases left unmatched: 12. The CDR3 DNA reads TGTGCCAGCAGCCTAAGGGTTAGGGGACAGGGTTACAATGAGCAGTTCTTC. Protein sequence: CASSLRVRGQGYNEQFF.

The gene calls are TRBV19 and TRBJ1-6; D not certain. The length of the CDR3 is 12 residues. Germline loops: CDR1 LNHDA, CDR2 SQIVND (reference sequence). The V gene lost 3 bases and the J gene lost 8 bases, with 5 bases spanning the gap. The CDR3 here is CASSIPDSPLHF. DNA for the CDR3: TGTGCCAGTAGTATTCCCGATTCACCCCTCCACTTT.

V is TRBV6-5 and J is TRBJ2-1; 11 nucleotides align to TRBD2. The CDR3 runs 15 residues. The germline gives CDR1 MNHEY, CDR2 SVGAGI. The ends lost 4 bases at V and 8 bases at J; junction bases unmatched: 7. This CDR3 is CASSSLAGGTDEQFF. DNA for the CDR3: TGTGCCAGCAGTTCCCTAGCGGGGGGCACCGATGAGCAGTTCTTC.

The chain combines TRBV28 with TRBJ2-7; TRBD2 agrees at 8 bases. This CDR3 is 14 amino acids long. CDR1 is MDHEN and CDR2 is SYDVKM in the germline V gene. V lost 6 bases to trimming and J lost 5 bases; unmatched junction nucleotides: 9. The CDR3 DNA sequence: TGTGCCAGCAGCCCTGCGGGGGGTATCGACGAGCAGTACTTC. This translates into CASSPAGGIDEQYF.

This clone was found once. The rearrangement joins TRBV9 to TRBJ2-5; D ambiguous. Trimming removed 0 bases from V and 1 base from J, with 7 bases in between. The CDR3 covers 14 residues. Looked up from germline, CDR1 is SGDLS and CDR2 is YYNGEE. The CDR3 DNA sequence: TGTGCCAGCAGCGTAGGGCCTTTCCAAGAGACCCAGTACTTC. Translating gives CASSVGPFQETQYF. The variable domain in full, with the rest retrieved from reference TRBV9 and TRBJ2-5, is DSGVTQTPKHLITATGQRVTLRCSPRSGDLSVYWYQQSLDQGLQFLIQYYNGEERAKGNILERFSAQQFPDLHSELNLSSLELGDSALYFCASSVGPFQETQYFGPGTRLLVL.

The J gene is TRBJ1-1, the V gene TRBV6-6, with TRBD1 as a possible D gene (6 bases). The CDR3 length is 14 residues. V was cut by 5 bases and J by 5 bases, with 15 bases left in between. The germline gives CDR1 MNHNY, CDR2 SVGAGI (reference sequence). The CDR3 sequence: CASSPTGLGTEAFF. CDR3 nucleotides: TGTGCCAGCAGTCCCACAGGGTTGGGGACTGAAGCTTTCTTT.

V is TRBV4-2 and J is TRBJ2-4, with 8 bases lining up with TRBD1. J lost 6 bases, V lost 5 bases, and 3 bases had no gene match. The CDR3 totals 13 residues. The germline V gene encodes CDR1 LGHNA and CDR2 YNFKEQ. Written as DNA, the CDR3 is TGTGCCAGCAGCACGGGACAGGCAAACATTCAGTACTTC. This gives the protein CASSTGQANIQYF.

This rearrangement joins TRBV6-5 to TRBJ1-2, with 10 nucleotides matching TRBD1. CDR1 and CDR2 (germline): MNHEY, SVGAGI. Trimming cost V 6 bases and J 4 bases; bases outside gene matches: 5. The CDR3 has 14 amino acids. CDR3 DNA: TGTGCCAGCAGGCGGGGACAGGGGATCTATGGCTACACCTTC. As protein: CASRRGQGIYGYTF.

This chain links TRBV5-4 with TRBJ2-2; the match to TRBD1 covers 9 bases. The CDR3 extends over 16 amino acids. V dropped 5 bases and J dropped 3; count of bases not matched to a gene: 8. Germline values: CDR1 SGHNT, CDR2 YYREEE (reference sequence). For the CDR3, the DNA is TGTGCCAGCAGAAAGGGGACAGGGTCAGACACCGGGGAGCTGTTTTTT. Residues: CASRKGTGSDTGELFF. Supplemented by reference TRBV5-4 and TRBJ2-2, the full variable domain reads ETGVTQSPTHLIKTRGQQVTLRCSSQSGHNTVSWYQQALGQGPQFIFQYYREEENGRGNFPPRFSGLQFPNYSSELNVNALELDDSALYLCASRKGTGSDTGELFFGEGSRLTVL.